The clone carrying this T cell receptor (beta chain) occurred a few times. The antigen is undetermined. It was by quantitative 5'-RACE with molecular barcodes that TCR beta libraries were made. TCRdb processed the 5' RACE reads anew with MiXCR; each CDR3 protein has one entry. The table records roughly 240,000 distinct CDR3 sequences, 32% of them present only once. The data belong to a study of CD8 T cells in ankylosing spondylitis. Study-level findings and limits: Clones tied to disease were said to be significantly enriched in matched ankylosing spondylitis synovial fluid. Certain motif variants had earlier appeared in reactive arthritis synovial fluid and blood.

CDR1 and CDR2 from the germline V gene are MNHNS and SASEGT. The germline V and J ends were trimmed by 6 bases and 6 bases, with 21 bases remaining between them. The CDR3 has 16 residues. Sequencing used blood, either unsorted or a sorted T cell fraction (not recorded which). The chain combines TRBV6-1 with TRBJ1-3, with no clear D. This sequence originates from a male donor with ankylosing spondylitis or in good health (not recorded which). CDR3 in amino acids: CASRPNSWTLLNTIYF. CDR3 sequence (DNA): TGTGCCAGCAGACCCAACTCTTGGACCCTTCTAAACACCATATATTTT.